This T cell receptor beta chain was sequenced in a study of OX40 agonist ivuxolimab in advanced cancers. Study-level background: Across the patients, intravenous ivuxolimab was delivered every 2 weeks at 0.01 to 10 mg/kg. Of mixed ages from about 23 to 79 and averaging approximately 60 years, the group was roughly 83% male.

Study outcomes and limitations: Still undetermined is the antigen specificity of the expanded peripheral T cells. Clonal expansion was seen in CD4+ and CD8+ blood T cells by week 6 at 0.1 to 3.0 mg/kg.

This clone was detected once. No antigen is known for it. Data came from immunoSEQ multiplex PCR; TCRdb stores just in-frame clones and leaves some out. The sample yields around 60,000 clones, 80% to 95% seen once. CDR3 length: 15 amino acids. V was clipped by 6 bases and J by 8 bases; unmatched bases: 9. Germline CDR1 reads MNHNY; CDR2 reads SVGAGI (reference sequence). The rearrangement links TRBV6-6 to TRBJ2-1, with TRBD2 matching over 11 bases. This specimen was CD4+ or CD8+ T cells sorted from blood, taken in a trial of the OX40 agonist ivuxolimab. The TCR originated in an adult with an advanced solid tumor such as melanoma, head and neck, liver or kidney cancer. The chain's CDR3 is CASRKLAGAGDEQFF. The CDR3, as DNA: TGTGCCAGCAGGAAACTAGCGGGGGCTGGGGATGAGCAGTTCTTC.